Listed below are T cell receptor beta chains from one sample, sequenced in a study of T cells in Graves' hyperthyroidism and ophthalmopathy. Each CDR3 protein gets one entry after TCRdb re-called the multiplex PCR reads with MiXCR. The sample carries 640,000 or so distinct CDR3 sequences, around 14% recorded once. Sequencing was done on a sample of blood. Every receptor here comes from a woman aged 18 to 35 with Graves' ophthalmopathy. The CDR3 runs from the conserved cysteine through the conserved F or W. D genes are given only for firm matches. The size entry is marked missing in some rows and otherwise reads once, few, many or a size class.

v_gene	j_gene	d_gene	abundance	CDR3nt	CDR3aa
TRBV24-1	TRBJ1-5	-	many	TGTGCCACCAGTGACCCAACAGGCTATAGCAATCAGCCCCAGCATTTT	CATSDPTGYSNQPQHF
TRBV20-1	TRBJ1-1	TRBD1	many	TGCAGTGCATCCGACAGGGGATACACTGAAGCTTTCTTT	CSASDRGYTEAFF
TRBV6-2/TRBV6-3	TRBJ2-7	TRBD2	many	TGTGCCAGCGCCGGACTAGCGGGAGTTAAGAACGAGCAGTACTTC	CASAGLAGVKNEQYF
TRBV14	TRBJ1-2	-	many	TGTGCCAGCAGCCAGGGGAAGAGCTATGGCTACACCTTC	CASSQGKSYGYTF
TRBV19	TRBJ2-1	-	few	TGTGCCAGTGCCATACTCTCCTACAATGAGCAGTTCTTC	CASAILSYNEQFF
TRBV30	TRBJ2-1	-	many	TGTGCCTGGAGTGAACCAGTCGGCAATGAGCAGTTCTTC	CAWSEPVGNEQFF
TRBV7-9	TRBJ2-5	TRBD2	-	TGTGCCAGCAGCTCAAGTTTGTCTAGCGGGAGACGGGGGACCCAGTACTTC	CASSSSLSSGRRGTQYF
TRBV6-5	TRBJ2-1	-	-	TGTGCCAGCAGTTACTCAGGGGGACTGGAGCAGTTCTTC	CASSYSGGLEQFF
TRBV7-9	TRBJ2-5	TRBD1	few	TGTGCCAGCAGGTCCGGGACAGGGGCGCCGTTCAGGGTGTACTTC	CASRSGTGAPFRVYF
TRBV9	TRBJ2-7	TRBD1	-	TGTGCCAGCAGCGCCGGAACCGGGACAGGGTGGAGCGAGCAGTACTTC	CASSAGTGTGWSEQYF
TRBV19	TRBJ1-2	-	-	TGTGCCAGTAGTATAGAGAAGGGCGGATATGGCTACACCTTC	CASSIEKGGYGYTF
TRBV29-1	TRBJ2-7	-	many	TGCAGCGCCACTTCGGCGCAGGCAAACGAGCAGTACTTC	CSATSAQANEQYF
TRBV6-5	TRBJ2-2	-	many	TGTGCCAGCAGTTACCGGACAGCAAATACCGGGGAGCTGTTTTTT	CASSYRTANTGELFF
TRBV30	TRBJ1-1	TRBD1	-	TGTGCCTGGAGTGTAGCCCAGGACAGGGTCACTGAAGCTTTCTTT	CAWSVAQDRVTEAFF
TRBV7-9	TRBJ1-1	-	many	TGTGCCAGCAGTCTCCTACCGAACACTGAAGCTTTCTTT	CASSLLPNTEAFF
TRBV20-1	TRBJ2-3	TRBD2	many	TGCAGTGCTAGAGATCCTTTGGTTCTAGCGGGAGATTTTCCAGATACGCAGTATTTT	CSARDPLVLAGDFPDTQYF
TRBV9	TRBJ2-1	TRBD2	few	TGTGCCAGCAGCGGATTAGCGGGGCGTAACAATGAGCAGTTCTTC	CASSGLAGRNNEQFF
TRBV20-1	TRBJ2-7	TRBD2	many	TGCAGTGGGGTCGGAGGTAGCGGGAGGAACTACGAGCAGTACTTC	CSGVGGSGRNYEQYF
TRBV3-1	TRBJ2-1	-	-	TGTGCCAGCAGCCAGTTACTAGGGGACAATGAGCAGTTCTTC	CASSQLLGDNEQFF
TRBV11-1	TRBJ2-1	-	many	TGTGCCAGCAGCTTAGTTAAGGGTGGTGAGCAGTTCTTC	CASSLVKGGEQFF
TRBV19	TRBJ2-7	TRBD1	-	TGTGCCAGTAGTATGGACAACCGGGACAGGCAGTACTTC	CASSMDNRDRQYF
TRBV20-1	TRBJ2-3	-	many	TGCAGTGCTAGGGTAATAGGGGATACGCAGTATTTT	CSARVIGDTQYF
TRBV7-2	TRBJ1-3	-	many	TGTGCCAGCAGCTTAGGAGGACAGATCTCTGGAAACACCATATATTTT	CASSLGGQISGNTIYF
TRBV2	TRBJ2-1	TRBD2	many	TGTGCCAGCACTAGAAGGACTAGCGGGACAGATGAGCAGTTCTTC	CASTRRTSGTDEQFF
TRBV20-1	TRBJ2-3	-	many	TGCAGTGCTAGAGATAATCTGGGGCCCGCTAGCACAGATACGCAGTATTTT	CSARDNLGPASTDTQYF
TRBV4-2	TRBJ2-5	TRBD1	few	TGTGCCAGCAGCCAAGATTGGACAGGGCCGAAGACCCAGTACTTC	CASSQDWTGPKTQYF
TRBV2	TRBJ2-1	-	many	TGTGCCAGCGGCCGGGCAGGGATCTCCTACAATGAGCAGTTCTTC	CASGRAGISYNEQFF
TRBV28	TRBJ1-4	-	many	TGTGCCAGCAGAGAGATTGGTGAAAAACTGTTTTTT	CASREIGEKLFF
TRBV29-1	TRBJ1-3	TRBD1	few	TGCAGCTTTTTAGGACAGGACACTCTCCACTCTGGAAACACCATATATTTT	CSFLGQDTLHSGNTIYF
TRBV5-8	TRBJ1-5	-	-	TGTGCCAGCAGCTTCTCTGCCACTGGACGTAGCAATCAGCCCCAGCATTTT	CASSFSATGRSNQPQHF
TRBV27	TRBJ2-1	TRBD2	many	TGTGCCAGCAGACTGGGACTAGCGGGAGACAATGAGCAGTTCTTC	CASRLGLAGDNEQFF
TRBV7-2	TRBJ1-2	-	many	TGTGCCAGCAGCTTAGCCGCTGTGCGGGCTAACTATGGCTACACCTTC	CASSLAAVRANYGYTF
TRBV18	TRBJ1-1	TRBD1	many	TGTGCCAGCTCATCTCGGGACAGTAACACTGAAGCTTTCTTT	CASSSRDSNTEAFF
TRBV7-2	TRBJ2-5	TRBD2	many	TGTGCCAGCAGCTCCCAACCAGGAACGGCGGGGGCCCAGTACTTC	CASSSQPGTAGAQYF
TRBV5-6	TRBJ1-4	TRBD1	-	TGTGCCAGCAGCTCGGGGGACAGGGAAAAACTGTTTTTT	CASSSGDREKLFF
TRBV5-6	TRBJ2-7	TRBD1	many	TGTGCCAGCAGATCCGGGACAGCGTTATCTTACGAGCAGTACTTC	CASRSGTALSYEQYF
TRBV11-2	TRBJ2-1	-	many	TGTGCCAGCAGCCCCCCACTAGTCGCCGTAAACAATGAGCAGTTCTTC	CASSPPLVAVNNEQFF
TRBV12-3/TRBV12-4	TRBJ1-5	-	many	TGTGCCAGCAGTTTGGGAACCGGGACCAATCAGCCCCAGCATTTT	CASSLGTGTNQPQHF
TRBV3-1	TRBJ2-5	-	many	TGTGCCAGCAGCTCCCGAGCCTTACAAGAGACCCAGTACTTC	CASSSRALQETQYF
TRBV12-3/TRBV12-4	TRBJ2-1	-	few	TGTGCCAGCAGTTTTGAATCGTCAGGGGGGCTTAGGGAGCAGTTCTTC	CASSFESSGGLREQFF
TRBV9	TRBJ2-3	TRBD1	-	TGTGCCAGCAGCGTTCGACTATCGACAGGGGATACGCGGTATTTT	CASSVRLSTGDTRYF
TRBV6-2/TRBV6-3	TRBJ2-3	TRBD2	-	TGTGCCAGCAGTTACAGGGGTGAGACTAGCACAGGTACGCAGTATTTT	CASSYRGETSTGTQYF